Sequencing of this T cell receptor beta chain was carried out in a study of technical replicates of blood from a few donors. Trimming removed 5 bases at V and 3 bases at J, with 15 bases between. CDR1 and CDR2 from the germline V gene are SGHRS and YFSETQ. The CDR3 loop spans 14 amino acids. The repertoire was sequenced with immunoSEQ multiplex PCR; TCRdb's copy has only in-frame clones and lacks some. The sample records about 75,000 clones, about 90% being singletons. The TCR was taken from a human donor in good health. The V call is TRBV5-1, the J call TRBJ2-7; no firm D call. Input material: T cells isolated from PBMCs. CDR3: CASRLWQASYEQYF. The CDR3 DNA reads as TGCGCCAGCAGATTATGGCAAGCGAGCTACGAGCAGTACTTC.